This T cell receptor beta chain was captured by sequencing in a study of T cells after yellow fever vaccination. CDR3 size: 18 residues. J was trimmed by 5 bases and V by 4 bases; bases with no gene match: 13. Germline V gives CDR1 SGHAT, CDR2 FQDESV (reference sequence). TCRdb recomputed calls from the 5' RACE reads with MiXCR, one row per CDR3 protein. The table records 300,000 to 450,000 distinct CDR3 sequences, about 8.3% of them present only once. This TCR was recovered from a man aged 18-30 years who received the YFV17D yellow fever vaccine. The chain employs TRBV11-1 and TRBJ2-3, with 12 bases matching TRBD2. Sample: PBMCs, taken around 45 days after the first yellow fever vaccination. CDR3 sequence (DNA): TGTGCCAGCAGCTCCACCCTACTAGCGGGGGGTGTGGAAGATACGCAGTATTTT. Translating gives CASSSTLLAGGVEDTQYF.